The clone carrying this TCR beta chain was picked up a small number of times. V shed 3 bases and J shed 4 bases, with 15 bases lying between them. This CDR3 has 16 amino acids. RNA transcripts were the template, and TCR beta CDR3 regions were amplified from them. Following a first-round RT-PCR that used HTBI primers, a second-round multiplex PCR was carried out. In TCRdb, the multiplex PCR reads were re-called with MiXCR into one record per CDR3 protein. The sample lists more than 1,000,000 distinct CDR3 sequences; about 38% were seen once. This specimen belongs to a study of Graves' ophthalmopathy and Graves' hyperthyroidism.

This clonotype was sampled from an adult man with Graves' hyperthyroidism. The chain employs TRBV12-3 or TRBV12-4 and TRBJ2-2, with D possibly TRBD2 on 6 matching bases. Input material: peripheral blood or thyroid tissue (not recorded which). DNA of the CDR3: TGTGCCAGCAGTTTCGGAGGGAGTGTTGGCACCGGGGAGCTGTTTTTT. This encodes CASSFGGSVGTGELFF.